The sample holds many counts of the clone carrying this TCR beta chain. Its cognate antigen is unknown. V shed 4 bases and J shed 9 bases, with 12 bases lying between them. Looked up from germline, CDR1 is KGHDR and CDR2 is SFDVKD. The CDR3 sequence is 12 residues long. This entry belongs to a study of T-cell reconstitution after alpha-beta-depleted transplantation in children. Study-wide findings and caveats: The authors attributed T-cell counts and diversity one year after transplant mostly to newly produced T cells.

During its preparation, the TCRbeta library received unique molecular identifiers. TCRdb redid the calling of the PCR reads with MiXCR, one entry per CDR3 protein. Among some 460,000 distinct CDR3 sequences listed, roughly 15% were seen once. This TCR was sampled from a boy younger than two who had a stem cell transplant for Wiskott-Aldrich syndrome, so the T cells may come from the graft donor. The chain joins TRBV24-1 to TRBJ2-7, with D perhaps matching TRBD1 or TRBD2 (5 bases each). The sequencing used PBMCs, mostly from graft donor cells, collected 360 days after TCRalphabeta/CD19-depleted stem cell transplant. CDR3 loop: CATSDPRGWQYF. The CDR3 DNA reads TGTGCCACCAGTGACCCCCGGGGCTGGCAGTACTTC.